The 23 T cell receptor beta chains given below trace back to one sample, sequenced in a study of graft-versus-host responses after intestinal transplantation. Clones were sequenced by immunoSEQ multiplex PCR, and TCRdb holds only the in-frame ones, with some missing. The data contain roughly 36,000 clones, over 90% of them seen just once; the ten biggest clones take up more than 0.2%. These receptors have no identified antigens. The input for sequencing was unstimulated CD8+ T cells sorted from spleen or lymph node cells, taken before transplant. The origin of the receptors is a human donor who was the organ donor for an intestinal transplant.

The chain employs TRBV29-1 and TRBJ1-2, with D unresolved. CDR3 length equals 12 residues. V was cut by 4 bases and J by 7 bases, with 13 bases left in between. Germline-derived CDR1 and CDR2 are SQVTM and ANQGSEA. Written as DNA, the CDR3 is TGCAGCGTTGTGGGAGGGATAAGTGGCTACACCTTC. Protein sequence: CSVVGGISGYTF. Based on the CDR3 plus reference TRBV29-1 and TRBJ1-2, the full variable domain is SAVISQKPSRDICQRGTSLTIQCQVDSQVTMMFWYRQQPGQSLTLIATANQGSEATYESGFVIDKFPISRPNLTFSTLTVSNMSPEDSSIYLCSVVGGISGYTFGSGTRLTVV.

The chain joins TRBV6-5 to TRBJ2-7; the D is unclear. The V and J ends lost 8 bases and 4 bases respectively, with 12 bases between them. Germline V lookup: CDR1 MNHEY, CDR2 SVGAGI. The CDR3 loop spans 12 amino acids. CDR3 coding DNA: TGTGCCAGCTTAAATCCCCCTTACGAGCAGTACTTC. The encoded protein is CASLNPPYEQYF.

A word on this clone: One junction end disagrees with the germline gene, perhaps due to a read error. The chain couples TRBV19 to TRBJ2-1; a weak D match, TRBD1 (6 bases). CDR1 LNHDA and CDR2 SQIVND come from the germline V gene (reference sequence). The CDR3 has 11 residues. The DNA for the CDR3 is TGTGCCAGTAGAATAGGGACAGAGCAGTTCTTC. It translates to CASRIGTEQFF.

V gene TRBV19 combines with J gene TRBJ1-2; maybe TRBD1 (6 bases). CDR1 is LNHDA, CDR2 SQIVND, per germline (reference sequence). This CDR3 spans 15 amino acids. Trimming left V 7 bases short and J 4 bases short, with 19 bases between. The CDR3 sequence is CASTTTGGAIYGYTF. CDR3 in DNA: TGTGCCAGTACCACAACCGGGGGGGCGATCTATGGCTACACCTTC.

V gene TRBV6-6 combines with J gene TRBJ2-1; TRBD1 might be the D (5 bases). V gave up 3 bases and J gave up 2 bases, with 11 bases separating them. Germline V CDR1 and CDR2: MNHNY, SVGAGI (reference sequence). The CDR3 spans 15 residues. In DNA form, the CDR3 reads TGTGCCAGCAGTTATCTAGGGGCCCCCTACAATGAGCAGTTCTTC. Its translation is CASSYLGAPYNEQFF.

The gene calls are TRBV6-5 and TRBJ2-7; 13 positions agree with TRBD2. V shed 4 bases and J 4 bases; nucleotides not matched to a gene: 4. Germline CDR1 is MNHEY and CDR2 is SVGAGI. This CDR3 region has 15 residues. This chain's CDR3 is CASSFGLAGVYEQYF. CDR3 nucleotides: TGTGCCAGCAGTTTCGGACTAGCGGGGGTATACGAGCAGTACTTC.

The chain is built from TRBV4-3 and TRBJ2-1, with 9 positions matching TRBD1. The V gene end was trimmed by 2 bases and the J gene end by 6 bases; junction bases not matched to a gene: 5. The CDR3 is 15 amino acids. In germline, CDR1 is LGHNA, CDR2 YSLEER. CDR3 nucleotide sequence: TGCGCCAGCAGCCAATTACAGGGGGCGTTCAATGAGCAGTTCTTC. This translates into CASSQLQGAFNEQFF.

The chain uses TRBV4-3 and TRBJ1-2, with 8 nucleotides matching TRBD1. Germline V CDR1 and CDR2: LGHNA, YSLEER. The CDR3 has 15 residues. V lost 4 bases, J lost 0 bases, and 4 bases stayed unmatched. The CDR3 loop reads CASSPDRGANYGYTF. As DNA, the CDR3 is TGCGCCAGCAGCCCAGACAGGGGAGCTAACTATGGCTACACCTTC.

The chain links TRBV5-7 to TRBJ2-7; D not certain. TRBV5-7 is marked as an open reading frame, function uncertain. This CDR3 comprises 16 residues. Trimming cost V 2 bases and J 0 bases, with 15 bases left between them. The CDR3 protein is CASSLPLQCSSYEQYF. CDR3 coding DNA: TGTGCCAGCAGCTTACCCCTACAGTGTAGCTCCTACGAGCAGTACTTC.

The J gene is TRBJ2-3, the V gene TRBV7-9, with D possibly matching TRBD2 (5 bases). V dropped 5 bases and J dropped 2 bases, with 8 bases sitting between them. The V gene's germline CDR1 is SEHNR and CDR2 FQNEAQ (reference sequence). The CDR3 has 13 residues. The CDR3 nucleotides read TGTGCCAGCAGCCCTAGCTTCACAGATACGCAGTATTTT. Translation: CASSPSFTDTQYF.

This clone has just a few counts. The CDR3 DNA reads TGTGCCAGCAGCTTGGAAGGACAGGGGTACACTGAAGCTTTCTTT. Its protein product is CASSLEGQGYTEAFF. The chain is built from TRBV5-4 and TRBJ1-1, with 9 bases identical to TRBD1. The V gene end was trimmed by 0 bases and the J gene end by 3 bases; junction bases not matched to a gene: 3. CDR3 length equals 15 residues. CDR1 is SGHNT and CDR2 is YYREEE in the germline V gene (reference sequence). Full variable domain (missing parts from reference TRBV5-4 and TRBJ1-1): ETGVTQSPTHLIKTRGQQVTLRCSSQSGHNTVSWYQQALGQGPQFIFQYYREEENGRGNFPPRFSGLQFPNYSSELNVNALELDDSALYLCASSLEGQGYTEAFFGQGTRLTVV.

This clone was counted a single time. The chain links TRBV7-9 to TRBJ1-4, with TRBD1 matching 9 bases. This CDR3 is 15 amino acids long. CDR1 and CDR2 from the germline V gene are SEHNR and FQNEAQ (reference sequence). Trimming cost V 6 bases and J 8 bases; bases outside gene matches: 10. In nucleotides, the CDR3 is TGTGCCAGCAGATCCGGGACAGGGATAGAGGAAAAACTGTTTTTT. Translating it yields CASRSGTGIEEKLFF.

In nucleotides, the CDR3 is TGTGCCAGCAGCTCCAGCTACAGGGAAACAGACGGCTATGGCTACACCTTC. Translation gives CASSSSYRETDGYGYTF. V is TRBV5-4 and J is TRBJ1-2, with TRBD1 as a possible D gene (6 bases). CDR1 and CDR2 (germline): SGHNT, YYREEE (reference sequence). The CDR3 has 17 amino acids. Trimming stripped 3 bases from V and 4 bases from J, with 22 bases between.

The rearrangement uses TRBV4-1 and TRBJ2-7; 9 bases match TRBD2. This CDR3 is 16 amino acids long. Germline CDR1 reads MGHRA; CDR2 reads YSYEKL. V trimming: 0 bases; J trimming: 2 bases; junction bases outside the gene matches: 5. CDR3 nucleotide sequence: TGCGCCAGCAGCCAAGATCGGCTAGCGGGGACCTACGAGCAGTACTTC. This encodes CASSQDRLAGTYEQYF.

The V gene is TRBV19, the J gene TRBJ2-1; 7 bases are shared with TRBD1. The CDR3 spans 15 residues. V was clipped by 6 bases and J by 2 bases; unmatched bases: 7. The germline V gene encodes CDR1 LNHDA and CDR2 SQIVND (reference sequence). The CDR3 reads CASRLTGQAYNEQFF. The CDR3 coding sequence is TGTGCCAGTAGGTTGACAGGGCAGGCCTACAATGAGCAGTTCTTC.

The gene calls are TRBV11-3 and TRBJ2-1, with a tentative D call TRBD1 (6 bases). V lost 5 bases to trimming and J lost 6 bases, with 14 bases between them. The germline V gene has CDR1 SGHNT and CDR2 YENEEA. The CDR3 has 14 amino acids. The CDR3 spells CASSPPLGANEQFF. Here the CDR3 DNA reads TGTGCCAGCAGCCCTCCCTTGGGGGCCAATGAGCAGTTCTTC.

This rearrangement joins TRBV9 to TRBJ1-5; tentatively, D is TRBD1 (5 bases). The length of the CDR3 is 16 residues. Per germline, CDR1 SGDLS and CDR2 YYNGEE. V was cut by 0 bases and J by 7 bases, with 17 bases left in between. The CDR3: CASSVGSGALGQPQHF. CDR3 coding DNA: TGTGCCAGCAGCGTAGGTAGTGGGGCACTGGGCCAGCCCCAGCATTTT.

Comment on this clone: One end of the junction does not line up with germline, which may come from a read error. The chain is built from TRBV6-6 and TRBJ2-7, with D hard to call. The germline gives CDR1 MNHNY, CDR2 SVGAGI (reference sequence). The CDR3 is 12 residues long. The CDR3 nucleotides are TGTGCCAGCAGTTACTCGACGGAAGAGCAGAACTTC. It yields the protein CASSYSTEEQNF.

The chain recombines TRBV6-5 with TRBJ2-3; TRBD2 aligns across 7 bases. Germline V lookup: CDR1 MNHEY, CDR2 SVGAGI. V lost 4 bases to trimming and J lost 1 base; unmatched junction nucleotides: 2. This CDR3 spans 14 amino acids. The CDR3 spells CASSWAGGTDTQYF. The CDR3 nucleotides are TGTGCCAGCAGTTGGGCGGGGGGCACAGATACGCAGTATTTT.

In its sample, this clone was seen once. V is TRBV28 and J is TRBJ1-2; D is uncertain. The ends were cut back, 5 bases at V and 8 bases at J, with 6 bases in the middle. The CDR3 runs 10 residues. CDR1 and CDR2 (germline): MDHEN, SYDVKM. The CDR3 here is CASSGSGYTF. The CDR3 nucleotides read TGTGCCAGCAGTGGATCGGGCTACACCTTC.

V and J are TRBV4-1 and TRBJ1-1; TRBD1 aligns across 8 bases. CDR3 length: 17 amino acids. The germline CDR1 and CDR2 sequences are MGHRA and YSYEKL. V shed 1 base, J shed 0 bases, and the junction held 7 bases outside the gene matches. CDR3 nucleotide sequence: TGCGCCAGCAGCCAAGTCCGACAGGGGCTCATGAACACTGAAGCTTTCTTT. The encoded protein is CASSQVRQGLMNTEAFF.

The V and J genes are TRBV30 and TRBJ1-2; 11 nucleotides align to TRBD1. V was clipped by 6 bases and J by 5 bases; unmatched bases: 5. Germline loops: CDR1 GTSNPN, CDR2 SVGIG (reference sequence). This CDR3 contains 13 residues. The CDR3 here is CACTGTGGYGYTF. The CDR3 bases are TGTGCCTGCACCGGGACAGGGGGTTATGGCTACACCTTC.

This chain links TRBV6-6 with TRBJ2-7; no reliable D call. The CDR3 spans 11 residues. Germline CDR1 and CDR2: MNHNY and SVGAGI (reference sequence). Trimming removed 6 bases from V and 10 bases from J, with 13 bases in between. The CDR3 DNA is TGTGCCAGCAGCGAAGGGTCCCCCCAGTACTTC. It encodes CASSEGSPQYF.